This is a list of T cell receptor beta chains from one sample in a study of Ad26.COV2.S vaccination and SARS-CoV-2 variants. Sequencing used immunoSEQ multiplex PCR; TCRdb keeps in-frame clones, though not all of them. The sample includes 300,000 to 400,000 clones, approximately 80% of them seen just once. The sample here was peripheral blood, taken in a trial of Ad26.COV2.S vaccine versus placebo. The receptors shown here come from a person between 18 and 65 years old who received the Ad26.COV2.S COVID-19 vaccine or a placebo. The CDR3 runs from the conserved cysteine through the conserved F or W. The order of the fields is J gene, clone size, V gene, D gene, CDR3 length, CDR3 protein, CDR3 DNA. A D gene is named only where the DNA matches it firmly. Where a row states a size, it is once, few, many or the class of an expanded clone; other rows omit it.

TRBJ2-1	.	TRBV7-3	TRBD1	17	CASSLTGPGTGFDEQFF	TGTGCCAGCAGCTTAACGGGCCCCGGGACAGGGTTCGATGAGCAGTTCTTC
TRBJ2-7	.	TRBV6-5	TRBD1	14	CASSYRGGWYEQYF	TGTGCCAGCAGTTATCGAGGGGGCTGGTACGAGCAGTACTTC
TRBJ2-2	.	TRBV7-3	.	19	CASSLFSGFGGRNTGELFF	TGTGCCAGCAGCTTATTTTCTGGCTTCGGGGGCCGAAACACCGGGGAGCTGTTTTTT
TRBJ1-4	.	TRBV19	.	14	CASRLTATNEKLFF	TGTGCCAGTAGACTGACAGCAACTAATGAAAAACTGTTTTTT
TRBJ1-2	few	TRBV18	TRBD1	16	CASSPLGTGASYGYTF	TGTGCCAGCTCACCACTAGGGACAGGGGCCTCCTATGGCTACACCTTC
TRBJ1-1	.	TRBV4-2	.	13	CASSQEPGISPFF	TGTGCCAGCAGCCAAGAACCGGGTATCAGCCCTTTCTTT
TRBJ2-1	.	TRBV7-6	TRBD2	17	CASSPLAGGPLDNEQFF	TGTGCCAGCAGCCCTCTAGCGGGGGGCCCCCTCGACAATGAGCAGTTCTTC
TRBJ1-1	.	TRBV11-3	.	14	CASSLSRKNTEAFF	TGTGCCAGCAGCTTAAGTCGGAAGAACACTGAAGCTTTCTTT
TRBJ1-6	few	TRBV18	.	15	CASSPLRGEASPLHF	TGTGCCAGCTCACCTCTTCGAGGGGAGGCTTCACCCCTCCACTTT
TRBJ2-5	.	TRBV18	.	16	CASSPSPRGTQETQYF	TGTGCCAGCTCACCTTCTCCGAGGGGGACTCAAGAGACCCAGTACTTC
TRBJ2-1	.	TRBV10-3	TRBD2	14	CAIRSSGGGNEQFF	TGTGCCATCAGAAGTAGCGGGGGGGGGAATGAGCAGTTCTTC
TRBJ1-1	.	TRBV5-4	TRBD1	16	CASSGGDRALNTEAFF	TGTGCCAGCAGCGGAGGGGACAGAGCACTGAACACTGAAGCTTTCTTT
TRBJ2-7	once	TRBV7-2	TRBD1	14	CASSRRDRGDEQYF	TGTGCCAGCAGCCGCCGGGACAGGGGCGACGAGCAGTACTTC
TRBJ1-2	.	TRBV2	.	13	CASSLRGRERGTF	TGTGCCAGCAGCCTTCGAGGCCGGGAAAGAGGCACCTTC
TRBJ2-7	.	TRBV7-9	.	15	CASSLALGSDYEQYF	TGTGCCAGCAGCTTAGCGCTAGGGTCAGACTACGAGCAGTACTTC
TRBJ1-1	.	TRBV5-1	.	15	CASSLMGTPHTEAFF	TGCGCCAGCAGCTTAATGGGGACACCTCACACTGAAGCTTTCTTT
TRBJ2-7	.	TRBV2	.	12	CASRTDSYEQYF	TGTGCCAGCCGGACGGATTCCTACGAGCAGTACTTC
TRBJ2-5	.	TRBV6-5	.	13	CASSKRGQETQYF	TGTGCCAGCAGCAAAAGGGGGCAAGAGACCCAGTACTTC
TRBJ2-4	.	TRBV29-1	.	11	CRSRAKNIQYF	TGCAGAAGTAGGGCCAAAAACATTCAGTACTTC
TRBJ2-5	.	TRBV3-1/TRBV3-2	.	15	CASSQDNAGEETQYF	TGTGCCAGCAGCCAAGATAATGCAGGGGAAGAGACCCAGTACTTC
TRBJ1-4	.	TRBV7-6	.	15	CASSRTRGLDEKLFF	TGTGCCAGCAGCCGGACGCGGGGACTTGATGAAAAACTGTTTTTT
TRBJ1-1	.	TRBV5-6	.	14	CASSLDRGNTEAFF	TGTGCCAGCAGCTTGGATCGGGGGAACACTGAAGCTTTCTTT
TRBJ2-1	.	TRBV5-6	TRBD1	11	CASSRQGSQFF	TGTGCCAGCAGCCGACAGGGTTCTCAGTTCTTC
TRBJ1-6	.	TRBV9	TRBD1	16	CASSVDQGATNSPLHF	TGTGCCAGCAGCGTAGATCAGGGGGCAACGAATTCACCCCTCCACTTT
TRBJ2-5	few	TRBV24-1	.	15	CATSDSAEPRETQYF	TGTGCCACCAGTGATTCGGCGGAACCTCGGGAGACCCAGTACTTC
TRBJ1-1	.	TRBV7-9	TRBD1	15	CASSGQDRGGSEAFF	TGTGCCAGCAGCGGACAGGACAGGGGAGGATCGGAAGCTTTCTTT
TRBJ1-2	.	TRBV5-1	.	13	CASSGTPSYGYTF	TGCGCCAGCAGCGGGACTCCTTCCTATGGCTACACCTTC
TRBJ2-7	.	TRBV15	TRBD2	18	CATSRDNRLSGGSYEQYF	TGTGCCACCAGCAGAGATAATCGGTTGAGCGGGGGCTCCTACGAGCAGTACTTC
TRBJ1-1	.	TRBV3-1/TRBV3-2	.	16	CASSQLPTVLNTEAFF	TGTGCCAGCAGCCAACTCCCGACAGTATTGAACACTGAAGCTTTCTTT
TRBJ1-1	few	TRBV7-8	TRBD1	16	CASSLLRGIYYTEAFF	TGTGCCAGCAGCTTACTCAGGGGGATATACTACACTGAAGCTTTCTTT
TRBJ2-1	.	TRBV2	TRBD1	19	CASSGNRRFETGDNNEQFF	TGTGCCAGCAGTGGCAATCGTAGGTTCGAGACAGGGGATAACAATGAGCAGTTCTTC
TRBJ1-1	once	TRBV27	.	13	CASSFVGNTEAFF	TGTGCCAGCAGTTTCGTCGGGAACACTGAAGCTTTCTTT
TRBJ1-4	few	TRBV5-8	.	15	CASRSYGGGDEKLFF	TGTGCCAGCAGGAGTTACGGGGGCGGGGATGAAAAACTGTTTTTT
TRBJ1-1	once	TRBV30	TRBD1	14	CAWSPGTGGTEAFF	TGTGCCTGGAGTCCAGGGACAGGGGGCACTGAAGCTTTCTTT
TRBJ2-7	.	TRBV28	TRBD1	15	CASSPEGQGAREQYF	TGTGCCAGCAGTCCAGAGGGACAGGGGGCGCGTGAGCAGTACTTC
TRBJ1-1	.	TRBV7-3	.	15	CASSPFGRGNTEAFF	TGTGCCAGCAGCCCTTTTGGGAGAGGGAACACTGAAGCTTTCTTT
TRBJ1-1	.	TRBV7-9	.	12	CASSLWDAEAFF	TGTGCCAGCAGCTTATGGGACGCCGAAGCTTTCTTT
TRBJ1-4	.	TRBV7-2	.	15	CASSLAVTLGEKLFF	TGTGCCAGCAGCTTAGCGGTTACGTTAGGAGAAAAACTGTTTTTT
TRBJ2-5	.	TRBV5-8	.	15	CASSLDGTRQETQYF	TGTGCCAGCAGCTTGGACGGGACAAGGCAAGAGACCCAGTACTTC
TRBJ1-2	.	TRBV27	.	15	CASSLFPGGNYGYTF	TGTGCCAGCAGTTTATTCCCCGGGGGGAACTATGGCTACACCTTC
TRBJ1-6	.	TRBV18	.	15	CASSPTAVFDSPLHF	TGTGCCAGCTCACCAACGGCTGTGTTCGATTCACCCCTCCACTTT
TRBJ2-3	.	TRBV18	.	14	CASSPPGRPDTQYF	TGTGCCAGCTCACCACCGGGGCGCCCAGATACGCAGTATTTT
TRBJ2-3	.	TRBV12-5	.	14	CASGMGIALDTQYF	TGTGCTAGTGGGATGGGGATCGCCTTGGATACGCAGTATTTT
TRBJ1-4	.	TRBV5-1	.	13	CASSPSSNEKLFF	TGCGCCAGCAGCCCGTCCTCGAATGAAAAACTGTTTTTT
TRBJ1-6	once	TRBV7-2	.	15	CASSLAGRSDSPLHF	TGTGCCAGCAGCTTAGCTGGCAGATCAGATTCACCCCTCCACTTT
TRBJ2-3	.	TRBV6-2/TRBV6-3	TRBD2	20	CASSPTRGRALAGRTDTQYF	TGTGCCAGCAGCCCCACAAGGGGGAGAGCACTAGCGGGTCGTACAGATACGCAGTATTTT
TRBJ2-5	.	TRBV2	.	14	CASSELSRQETQYF	TGTGCCAGCAGTGAACTTAGCCGCCAAGAGACCCAGTACTTC
TRBJ2-7	.	TRBV7-9	.	14	CASRYNRETYEQYF	TGTGCCAGCAGATACAACCGGGAGACCTACGAGCAGTACTTC
TRBJ2-6	.	TRBV15	.	15	CATSRVGTGANVLTF	TGTGCCACCAGCAGAGTAGGGACTGGGGCCAACGTCCTGACTTTC
TRBJ2-7	.	TRBV5-4	.	13	CASSFTGAYEQYF	TGTGCCAGCAGCTTCACGGGTGCCTACGAGCAGTACTTC
TRBJ1-2	.	TRBV6-5	TRBD1	15	CASSYSRGGVYGYTF	TGTGCCAGCAGTTACTCGAGAGGGGGCGTCTATGGCTACACCTTC
TRBJ2-3	.	TRBV5-1	.	15	CASTPIGGATDTQYF	TGCGCCAGCACCCCAATAGGGGGGGCCACAGATACGCAGTATTTT
TRBJ1-6	.	TRBV5-5	.	15	CASSFTAIYNSPLHF	TGTGCCAGCAGCTTCACAGCGATTTATAATTCACCCCTCCACTTT
TRBJ2-1	.	TRBV18	.	15	CASSPWGADYNEQFF	TGTGCCAGCTCACCATGGGGGGCGGACTACAATGAGCAGTTCTTC
TRBJ2-7	.	TRBV7-6	.	16	CASSSGAGSSSYEQYF	TGTGCCAGCAGCTCCGGGGCGGGGTCTTCCTCCTACGAGCAGTACTTC